A single sample is the source of the 18 T cell receptor beta chains below, sequenced in a study of regulatory T cells in long-lasting Graves disease (dated by TCRdb to the early 2020s). In the paper's terms, the time point label means: newly diagnosed GD, antithyroid drugs for less than 3 months. RNA was extracted from PBMCs in TRIzol for both TCR sequencing and RNA sequencing. Receptors were amplified or captured by multiplex PCR. Sequencing took place on an Illumina HiSeq 4000. iRepertoire HTBI primers and Arm-PCR amplification of CDR3 regions were used to construct TCR beta libraries. Through fastp at Q25 and MiXCR, TCRdb rebuilt clones from the public reads, retaining in-frame beta chains. Every distinct CDR3 protein forms one entry, paired with its most common genes and DNA. The sample contains 500,000 to 700,000 distinct CDR3 sequences, roughly 15% of them found a single time. Approximately 20% of the sample belongs to the ten largest clones.

The same sample was also studied in work on T cells in Graves' hyperthyroidism and ophthalmopathy.

The input for sequencing was peripheral blood mononuclear cells (PBMCs), taken at new diagnosis, from a patient treated with antithyroid drugs. Every receptor here comes from a woman in her thirties with Graves disease. Donor details come from another sample of the same person, matched by shared clones.

This clonotype occurred many times. This sequence joins TRBV12-5 and TRBJ1-1; a weak D match, TRBD1 (5 bases). Germline CDR1 is LGHNT and CDR2 is FRNRAP. The CDR3 covers 17 residues. V gave up 0 bases and J gave up 0 bases, with 14 bases separating them. In DNA, the CDR3 is TGTGCTAGTGGTTTGGTACTGGGGGAGCACATGAACACTGAAGCTTTCTTT. Protein sequence: CASGLVLGEHMNTEAFF.

In this sample, this clonotype turned up many times. The V and J genes are TRBV7-8 and TRBJ2-5; D may be TRBD1 (6 bases). The CDR3 sequence is 11 residues long. Germline V gene lookup returns CDR1 SGHVS and CDR2 FQNEAQ. V lost 10 bases to trimming and J lost 9 bases, with 15 bases between them. The CDR3 protein is CATTLQGSQYF. The DNA for the CDR3 is TGTGCCACCACGCTACAGGGTTCCCAGTACTTC. The entire variable domain, with the rest obtained from reference TRBV7-8 and TRBJ2-5, is as follows: GAGVSQSPRYKVAKRGQDVALRCDPISGHVSLFWYQQALGQGPEFLTYFQNEAQLDKSGLPSDRFFAERPEGSVSTLKIQRTQQEDSAVYLCATTLQGSQYFGPGTRLLVL.

The chain joins TRBV19 to TRBJ2-6; no clear D gene. The CDR3 spans 12 residues. V shed 8 bases and J shed 0 bases, with 2 bases lying between them. CDR1 and CDR2 (germline): LNHDA, SQIVND (reference sequence). The CDR3 region has the DNA TGTGCCAGTTACTCTGGGGCCAACGTCCTGACTTTC. The encoded protein is CASYSGANVLTF. The full variable domain, in which reference TRBV19 and TRBJ2-6 provide the parts outside the CDR3, is DGGITQSPKYLFRKEGQNVTLSCEQNLNHDAMYWYRQDPGQGLRLIYYSQIVNDFQKGDIAEGYSVSREKKESFPLTVTSAQKNPTAFYLCASYSGANVLTFGAGSRLTVL.

Many counts were recorded for this clonotype. The chain combines TRBV28 with TRBJ1-1; D possibly corresponds to TRBD1 (5 bases). Germline V CDR1 and CDR2: MDHEN, SYDVKM. V was cut by 7 bases and J by 4 bases, with 16 bases left in between. The CDR3 has 14 amino acids. Here the CDR3 reads CASIRDGGFTEAFF. The CDR3 DNA reads TGTGCCAGCATCCGGGACGGGGGTTTCACTGAAGCTTTCTTT.

This clonotype was counted at least ten times. This chain joins TRBV24-1 and TRBJ1-2; TRBD1 matches 8 bases. Germline CDR1 and CDR2: KGHDR and SFDVKD. The CDR3 is made up of 14 amino acids. V was pared by 3 bases and J by 8 bases, with 7 bases of the junction left unmatched. CDR3 coding DNA: TGTGCCACCAGTGATGGACAGGGACAGCGGGGCTACACCTTC. It codes for CATSDGQGQRGYTF.

This rearrangement joins TRBV20-1 to TRBJ2-3, with D possibly called TRBD1 or TRBD2 (6 bases each). V lost 6 bases, J lost 6 bases, and 16 bases lay in between. Germline CDR1 reads DFQATT; CDR2 reads SNEGSKA (reference sequence). The CDR3 extends over 13 amino acids. The CDR3 is CSAPSLGGDTQYF. As DNA, the CDR3 is TGCAGTGCCCCCTCGTTAGGGGGGGATACGCAGTATTTT.

This clonotype was counted ten times or more. The chain has TRBV12-3 or TRBV12-4 and TRBJ2-1, with a tentative D call TRBD2 (6 bases). There are 12 residues in the CDR3. The V gene lost 3 bases and the J gene lost 9 bases, with 9 bases spanning the gap. CDR3 nucleotides: TGTGCCAGCAGTTTGGGGGGACGTGAGCAGTTCTTC. Translated, it gives CASSLGGREQFF.

This clonotype was observed a handful of times. This chain connects TRBV7-2 to TRBJ2-7; D ambiguous. This CDR3 is built from 16 residues. Germline CDR1 SGHTA, CDR2 FQGNSA. V was trimmed by 5 bases and J by 2 bases, leaving 19 bases between them. Written as DNA, the CDR3 is TGTGCCAGCAGCCGACTCTGGTTGACGGTTGCCTACGAGCAGTACTTC. It is translated as CASSRLWLTVAYEQYF.

This clonotype was seen more than once but under ten times. The chain joins TRBV5-1 to TRBJ1-6, with a weak D call TRBD1 (5 bases). Per germline, CDR1 SGHRS and CDR2 YFSETQ. Trimming removed 4 bases at V and 14 bases at J, with 19 bases between. The CDR3 contains 14 residues. The CDR3: CASSVEGSGQTLHF. Written as DNA, the CDR3 is TGCGCCAGCAGCGTCGAGGGTTCAGGACAAACCCTCCACTTT.

This clonotype was counted only a few times. This sequence joins TRBV3-1 and TRBJ2-7; maybe TRBD2 (7 bases). V lost 4 bases to trimming and J lost 6 bases, with 16 bases between them. CDR1 is LGHDT and CDR2 is YNNKEL in the germline V gene (reference sequence). There are 14 residues in the CDR3. The CDR3 DNA reads TGTGCCAGCAGCCTCTCGGGGGGCAGGGGCGAGCAGTACTTC. Amino acid sequence: CASSLSGGRGEQYF.

The J gene is TRBJ2-3, the V gene TRBV9, with D possibly TRBD1 on 5 matching bases. The CDR3 runs 14 residues. Per the germline V gene, CDR1 is SGDLS and CDR2 is YYNGEE. V was pared by 2 bases and J by 5 bases, with 12 bases between. CDR3 in DNA: TGTGCCAGCAGCGTCGGGCCAGACAGAGATACGCAGTATTTT. It specifies CASSVGPDRDTQYF.

This clonotype showed up many times. V usage is TRBV12-3 or TRBV12-4 and J usage is TRBJ2-3, with a tentative D call TRBD2 (5 bases). The length of the CDR3 is 13 residues. The germline V and J ends were trimmed by 3 bases and 4 bases, with 8 bases remaining between them. CDR3 sequence: CASSFWGADTQYF. The CDR3 bases are TGTGCCAGCAGTTTTTGGGGAGCAGATACGCAGTATTTT.

This sequence joins TRBV18 and TRBJ2-1; a possible D gene is TRBD1 (6 bases). Germline CDR1 reads KGHSH; CDR2 reads LQKENI. This CDR3 region has 17 residues. The germline V and J ends were trimmed by 3 bases and 6 bases, with 21 bases remaining between them. The CDR3 nucleotides read TGTGCCAGCTCACCCATTCCAGGGGATAGGATAGGCAATGAGCAGTTCTTC. Its protein is CASSPIPGDRIGNEQFF.

V gene TRBV6-2 or TRBV6-3 combines with J gene TRBJ2-5; TRBD2 agrees at 9 bases. The germline V gene encodes CDR1 MNHEY and CDR2 SVGEGT. J lost 2 bases, V lost 5 bases, and 9 bases had no gene match. CDR3 size: 16 residues. CDR3 amino acids: CASSRGLAFQQETQYF. The CDR3, as DNA: TGTGCCAGCAGTAGGGGACTAGCATTCCAACAAGAGACCCAGTACTTC.

This clonotype occurred many times. This sequence joins TRBV28 and TRBJ2-7; D may correspond to TRBD1 or TRBD2 (5 bases each). CDR1 MDHEN and CDR2 SYDVKM come from the germline V gene. The CDR3 loop spans 16 amino acids. V shed 5 bases and J shed 0 bases, with 17 bases lying between them. CDR3 residues: CASSRSRGRVSYEQYF. DNA of the CDR3: TGTGCCAGCAGTCGGAGCCGGGGCCGCGTCTCCTACGAGCAGTACTTC.

This clonotype has a handful of counts. The CDR3 region is CASSCILAGEAKNIQYF. CDR3 DNA: TGTGCCAGCAGTTGCATTTTAGCGGGAGAGGCCAAAAACATTCAGTACTTC. The V gene is TRBV6-9, the J gene TRBJ2-4; 9 bases are a match to TRBD2. After removal of 4 bases from V and 1 base from J, the junction contained 8 bases not matched to a gene. The length of the CDR3 is 17 residues. Per the germline V gene, CDR1 is MNHGY and CDR2 is SVAAGI.

This clonotype has just a few counts. The gene calls are TRBV18 and TRBJ1-1; D is possibly TRBD1 (5 bases). The V end lost 4 bases, the J end lost 3 bases, and 15 bases lay between the germline ends. Germline CDR1 is KGHSH and CDR2 is LQKENI. This CDR3 contains 15 residues. CDR3 in DNA: TGTGCCAGCTCACTATCCGGGGGTTTGGACACTGAAGCTTTCTTT. This gives the protein CASSLSGGLDTEAFF.

This clonotype has ten or more counts. This rearrangement joins TRBV28 to TRBJ2-4; 7 bases are shared with TRBD1. Trimming cost V 5 bases and J 1 base; bases outside gene matches: 11. The CDR3 consists of 17 residues. Per the germline V gene, CDR1 is MDHEN and CDR2 is SYDVKM. The CDR3 DNA reads as TGTGCCAGCAGTGGCCAGGACAGGCGGGCGGCCAAAAACATTCAGTACTTC. The encoded protein is CASSGQDRRAAKNIQYF.